This entry describes one TCR beta chain. Original methodology: Amplification from reference gene primers served as the basis for estimated nucleated cell counts. The assay was immunoSEQ multiplex PCR, and TCRdb's table has in-frame clones only and misses some. That table gives V, J and clone size, and the DNA gave D and trimming. Counted here are roughly 100,000 clones, around 83% occurring once; the ten biggest clones make up 15%. This sample stems from a study of blood T cell repertoires in COVID-19. Study-wide background: Spain, Italy and the United States supplied samples that represented acute and convalescent COVID-19. T cells, B-cell-depleted T cells, or PBMCs supplied cDNA or gDNA.

Germline V gives CDR1 SGHKS, CDR2 YYEKEE (reference sequence). Between the trimmed V and J ends, which lost 4 bases and 0 bases, there was a span of 10 bases. CDR3 size: 15 residues. Material for sequencing was peripheral blood. This sequence was found in a woman of 80 years or more with acute or convalescent COVID-19. The chain has TRBV5-5 and TRBJ2-2; D is possibly TRBD2 (5 bases). In DNA form, the CDR3 reads TGTGCCAGCAGCATGAGAGCGGCGAACACCGGGGAGCTGTTTTTT. This gives the protein CASSMRAANTGELFF.